This TCR beta chain was identified in a study of identical twins. This clonotype has just a few counts. TCRdb re-analysed the 5' RACE reads in MiXCR, keeping a single row per CDR3 protein. The data hold 450,000 or so distinct CDR3 sequences, with under 20% observed a single time. CDR3 size: 16 residues. Germline V gene sequence: CDR1 SGDLS, CDR2 YYNGEE. Trimming cost V 0 bases and J 5 bases; bases outside gene matches: 6. Sequences were obtained from naive T cells sorted from blood. V and J are TRBV9 and TRBJ2-2; 8 bases match TRBD2. The receptor was derived from a man in his fifties or sixties in good health. CDR3 sequence: CASSVDYSGTTGELFF. CDR3 DNA sequence: TGTGCCAGCAGCGTAGATTATAGCGGGACAACCGGGGAGCTGTTTTTT.